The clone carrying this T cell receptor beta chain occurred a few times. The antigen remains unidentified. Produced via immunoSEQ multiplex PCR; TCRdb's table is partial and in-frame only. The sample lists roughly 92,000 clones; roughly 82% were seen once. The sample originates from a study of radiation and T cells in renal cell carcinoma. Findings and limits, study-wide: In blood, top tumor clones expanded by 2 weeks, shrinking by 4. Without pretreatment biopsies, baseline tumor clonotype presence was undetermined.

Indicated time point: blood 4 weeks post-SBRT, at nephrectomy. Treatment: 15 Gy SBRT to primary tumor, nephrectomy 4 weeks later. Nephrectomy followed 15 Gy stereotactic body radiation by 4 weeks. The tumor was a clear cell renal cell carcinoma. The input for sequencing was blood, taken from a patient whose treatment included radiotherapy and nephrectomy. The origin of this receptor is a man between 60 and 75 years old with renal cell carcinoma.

The DNA of the CDR3 is TGTGCCAGCAGCCCGGGACAGGGACATCAGCCCCAGCATTTT. This codes for CASSPGQGHQPQHF. This chain uses TRBV7-9 with TRBJ1-5; 9 bases are shared with TRBD1. This CDR3 region has 14 residues. In germline, CDR1 is SEHNR, CDR2 FQNEAQ (reference sequence). V was pared by 5 bases and J by 5 bases, with 4 bases of the junction left unmatched.